These 27 T cell receptor beta chains came from one sample sequenced in a study of molecular identifiers for immune sequencing clone quantification. TCRdb fed the PCR reads into MiXCR, producing one record per CDR3 protein. This sample has a few hundred thousand distinct CDR3 sequences; about a fifth occur once, and the top ten carry about 0.8%. Sequenced material: naive CD8+ T cells from blood, with Jurkat cell RNA spiked in. Subset here: FACS-sorted CD8+CD4-CCR7+CD45RA+ naive T cells. All receptors derive from a human donor in good health. Some libraries in this study had Jurkat cell RNA spiked in.

This clonotype was detected once. Being one base from a much bigger clone, this may be a read error. Here the CDR3 omits its conserved ending phenylalanine or tryptophan, so a read error is the likely source. The V and J genes are TRBV27 and TRBJ2-5; tentatively, D is TRBD2 (6 bases). The CDR3 is made up of 14 amino acids. V was clipped by 3 bases and J by 0 bases, with 8 bases between them. The germline CDR1 and CDR2 sequences are MNHEY and SMNVEV (reference sequence). The CDR3 sequence: CASSFGGYQETQYS. CDR3 DNA sequence: TGTGCCAGCAGTTTTGGGGGGTACCAAGAGACCCAGTACTCC.

About this clonotype: This may come from a read error, since a much larger clone is one base off. The chain employs TRBV7-9 and TRBJ2-3; 14 nucleotides match TRBD2. This CDR3 has 18 amino acids. Germline CDR1 and CDR2: SEHNR and FQNEAQ (reference sequence). Unmatched junction bases numbered 12, after V lost 8 bases and J lost 2 bases. In DNA form, the CDR3 reads TGTGCCAGCTGCCCGACTCGGACTAGCGGGGGGTCCACAGATACGCAGTATTTT. Its translation is CASCPTRTSGGSTDTQYF.

This clonotype came up a few times. The rearrangement joins TRBV4-1 to TRBJ1-5; D is possibly TRBD1 (5 bases). This CDR3 comprises 16 residues. V was shortened by 1 base and J by 1 base, with 11 bases between the two germline ends. CDR1 MGHRA and CDR2 YSYEKL come from the germline V gene. This CDR3 reads CASSQVRTPSNQPQHF. The CDR3 DNA is TGCGCCAGCAGCCAAGTTCGGACACCCAGCAATCAGCCCCAGCATTTT.

This clonotype was found many times. This chain links TRBV29-1 with TRBJ2-7, with D possibly being TRBD1 or TRBD2 (5 bases each). There are 15 residues in the CDR3. CDR1 is SQVTM and CDR2 is ANQGSEA in the germline V gene. With 3 bases removed from V and 3 bases from J, the gap between germline ends came to 18 bases. In nucleotides, the CDR3 is TGCAGCGTTGATAAGGAAGGGACCGGCAACTACGAGCAGTACTTC. This translates into CSVDKEGTGNYEQYF.

The V call is TRBV13, the J call TRBJ1-2; 10 nucleotides match TRBD1. Germline assignment: CDR1 PRHDT and CDR2 FYEKMQ (reference sequence). Trimming removed 4 bases from V and 10 bases from J; junction bases left unmatched: 6. This CDR3 spans 13 amino acids. CDR3 residues: CASSSTDRGLYTF. The CDR3 DNA follows: TGTGCCAGCAGCTCTACCGACAGGGGGCTCTACACCTTC.

This chain links TRBV6-2 or TRBV6-3 with TRBJ2-7; TRBD2 aligns across 7 bases. The germline gives CDR1 MNHEY, CDR2 SVGEGT. The V and J ends lost 2 bases and 2 bases, in that order; junction bases with no gene match: 6. This CDR3 region has 15 residues. CDR3 sequence: CASSYGRGTTYEQYF. The DNA for the CDR3 is TGTGCCAGCAGTTACGGTAGAGGGACTACCTACGAGCAGTACTTC.

Remarks on this clonotype: A much bigger clone sits one base away, suggesting this may be a read error. Likely a read error: the CDR3 ends without its conserved phenylalanine or tryptophan. The chain employs TRBV5-3 and TRBJ2-3; 9 bases are a match to TRBD2. TRBV5-3 is treated as an ORF (open reading frame) with a function not yet certain. The CDR3 covers 15 residues. In DNA form, the CDR3 reads TGTGCCAGCAGCTTGGGGACTAGCAACACAGATACGCAGTATCTT. Its protein product is CASSLGTSNTDTQYL.

This chain connects TRBV20-1 to TRBJ1-1; maybe TRBD1 (6 bases). The CDR3 has 17 residues. V was cut by 5 bases and J by 0 bases, with 22 bases left in between. Germline-derived CDR1 and CDR2 are DFQATT and SNEGSKA (reference sequence). CDR3 in amino acids: CSAAKLRTVRMNTEAFF. CDR3 coding DNA: TGCAGTGCTGCCAAGTTAAGGACAGTTAGAATGAACACTGAAGCTTTCTTT.

The rearrangement uses TRBV9 and TRBJ2-7, with D unresolved. CDR3 length equals 15 residues. The germline V and J ends were trimmed by 3 bases and 9 bases, with 22 bases remaining between them. CDR1 and CDR2 (germline): SGDLS, YYNGEE. CDR3 in DNA: TGTGCCAGCAGCGCTATTACACTAACGAGAGATCGGCAGTACTTC. Its translation: CASSAITLTRDRQYF.

In this sample, this clonotype turned up a few times. The V gene is TRBV12-5, the J gene TRBJ2-5; 7 bases are a match to TRBD2. Germline V gene data show CDR1 as LGHNT and CDR2 as FRNRAP. Germline trimming cut 1 base from V and 4 bases from J; bases unmatched to any gene: 3. The CDR3 covers 14 residues. CDR3 DNA sequence: TGTGCTAGTGGTTTGGCGGCTAGCGGAGAGACCCAGTACTTC. It encodes CASGLAASGETQYF.

This clonotype was seen at least ten times. This chain links TRBV12-3 or TRBV12-4 with TRBJ1-4; D remains unclear. The CDR3 is made up of 13 amino acids. V was clipped by 6 bases and J by 0 bases, with 5 bases between them. CDR3 residues: CASRSPTNEKLFF. The CDR3 nucleotides read TGTGCCAGCAGGTCCCCAACTAATGAAAAACTGTTTTTT.

This clonotype has just a few counts. The genes are TRBV28 and TRBJ2-1; 12 bases are a match to TRBD2. Germline V gene data show CDR1 as MDHEN and CDR2 as SYDVKM. This CDR3 has 16 amino acids. Trimming at V came to 5 bases and at J to 7 bases, leaving 9 bases not matched to a gene. CDR3 DNA: TGTGCCAGCAGTCCCAGACTAGCGGGAGTTATTAATGAGCAGTTCTTC. This translates into CASSPRLAGVINEQFF.

This clonotype has a handful of counts. This sequence joins TRBV9 and TRBJ2-7, with D possibly TRBD2 on 5 matching bases. Trimming stripped 3 bases from V and 2 bases from J, with 9 bases between. CDR1 is SGDLS, CDR2 YYNGEE, per germline. The CDR3 is 13 amino acids. CDR3 sequence reads: CASSDGITYEQYF. CDR3 nucleotides: TGTGCCAGCAGCGACGGGATTACCTACGAGCAGTACTTC.

The CDR3 here is CASSQELSGIRSYEQYF. As DNA, the CDR3 is TGTGCCAGCAGCCAGGAGCTCAGCGGGATCAGAAGCTACGAGCAGTACTTC. The chain combines TRBV4-2 with TRBJ2-7; TRBD2 matches 7 bases. The V segment lost 3 bases and the J segment 3 bases; nucleotides outside the gene matches: 14. The CDR3 is 17 residues long. Looked up from germline, CDR1 is LGHNA and CDR2 is YNFKEQ.

The chain combines TRBV20-1 with TRBJ1-2, with no clear D. This CDR3 spans 17 amino acids. The germline V and J ends were trimmed by 0 bases and 1 base, with 18 bases remaining between them. Germline CDR1 and CDR2: DFQATT and SNEGSKA (reference sequence). CDR3 DNA sequence: TGCAGTGCTAGAGATTGGAACAGCTTTGATAATAACTATGGCTACACCTTC. Amino acids: CSARDWNSFDNNYGYTF.

This clonotype was found many times. V usage is TRBV7-8 and J usage is TRBJ1-5, with D uncertain. CDR1 and CDR2 from the germline V gene are SGHVS and FQNEAQ. This CDR3 has 18 residues. Deletions cut 5 bases from V and 0 bases from J, with 20 bases between. This CDR3 reads CASSQLEEGPYSNQPQHF. For the CDR3, the DNA is TGTGCCAGCAGCCAATTAGAGGAGGGTCCGTATAGCAATCAGCCCCAGCATTTT. Complete variable domain (other parts from reference TRBV7-8 and TRBJ1-5): GAGVSQSPRYKVAKRGQDVALRCDPISGHVSLFWYQQALGQGPEFLTYFQNEAQLDKSGLPSDRFFAERPEGSVSTLKIQRTQQEDSAVYLCASSQLEEGPYSNQPQHFGDGTRLSIL.

There are many counts of this clonotype. The chain employs TRBV11-2 and TRBJ1-1; D is ambiguous. V was trimmed by 1 base and J by 3 bases, leaving 6 bases between them. This CDR3 spans 13 amino acids. CDR1 is SGHAT and CDR2 is FQNNGV in the germline V gene. As DNA, the CDR3 is TGTGCCAGCAGCTTAGCCGGGCACACTGAAGCTTTCTTT. Translating gives CASSLAGHTEAFF. Combining the CDR3 with reference TRBV11-2 and TRBJ1-1 gives the whole variable domain EAGVAQSPRYKIIEKRQSVAFWCNPISGHATLYWYQQILGQGPKLLIQFQNNGVVDDSQLPKDRFSAERLKGVDSTLKIQPAKLEDSAVYLCASSLAGHTEAFFGQGTRLTVV.

This clonotype was observed a handful of times. This chain links TRBV19 with TRBJ1-1; possible D gene TRBD1, 5 bases. CDR3 size: 13 residues. Germline V lookup: CDR1 LNHDA, CDR2 SQIVND (reference sequence). Between the trimmed V and J ends, which lost 8 bases and 0 bases, there was a span of 10 bases. This chain's CDR3 is CASYNRMNTEAFF. The DNA for the CDR3 is TGTGCCAGTTATAACAGGATGAACACTGAAGCTTTCTTT.

This clonotype has at least ten counts. This chain links TRBV27 with TRBJ1-1; D gene unclear. Trimming cost V 4 bases and J 1 base, with 4 bases left between them. This CDR3 is built from 12 residues. The germline V gene encodes CDR1 MNHEY and CDR2 SMNVEV (reference sequence). The CDR3: CASSSWNTEAFF. The CDR3 DNA reads TGTGCCAGCAGTTCATGGAACACTGAAGCTTTCTTT.

The table lists this clonotype with a few counts. V is TRBV9 and J is TRBJ2-5, with D maybe TRBD2 (5 bases). CDR3 length equals 14 residues. Germline values: CDR1 SGDLS, CDR2 YYNGEE. Trimming shortened V by 4 bases and J by 5 bases, and 15 bases separated the two germline ends. Here the CDR3 reads CASSPVGTGETQYF. CDR3 in DNA: TGTGCCAGCAGCCCGGTCGGCACGGGGGAGACCCAGTACTTC.

This clonotype was observed a handful of times. The rearrangement uses TRBV24-1 and TRBJ1-5; D not resolved. The CDR3 loop spans 12 amino acids. Germline V CDR1 and CDR2: KGHDR, SFDVKD. Trimming left V 3 bases short and J 6 bases short, with 5 bases between. The DNA for the CDR3 is TGTGCCACCAGTGATGGGAGTCAGCCCCAGCATTTT. This encodes CATSDGSQPQHF.

This clonotype was seen many times. The chain links TRBV29-1 to TRBJ1-2; the D is unclear. The CDR3 sequence is 11 residues long. CDR1 SQVTM and CDR2 ANQGSEA come from the germline V gene. V was clipped by 7 bases and J by 5 bases, with 11 bases between them. The CDR3 here is CSGADYYGYTF. CDR3 nucleotides: TGCAGCGGCGCTGACTATTATGGCTACACCTTC. Full variable domain (rest looked up from reference TRBV29-1 and TRBJ1-2): SAVISQKPSRDICQRGTSLTIQCQVDSQVTMMFWYRQQPGQSLTLIATANQGSEATYESGFVIDKFPISRPNLTFSTLTVSNMSPEDSSIYLCSGADYYGYTFGSGTRLTVV.

This clonotype was seen ten or more times. V is TRBV28 and J is TRBJ2-3; D is possibly TRBD1 (5 bases). V was shortened by 5 bases and J by 1 base, with 19 bases between the two germline ends. The CDR3 runs to 17 residues. The germline V gene has CDR1 MDHEN and CDR2 SYDVKM. DNA for the CDR3: TGTGCCAGCAGTCTGGGTGGTAGGGGTTCCCGCACAGATACGCAGTATTTT. Amino acid sequence: CASSLGGRGSRTDTQYF.

The gene calls are TRBV20-1 and TRBJ2-7, with D uncertain. The CDR3 is made up of 13 amino acids. V was shortened by 0 bases and J by 6 bases, with 12 bases between the two germline ends. Germline V gives CDR1 DFQATT, CDR2 SNEGSKA (reference sequence). The CDR3 nucleotides read TGCAGTGCTAGAGATGGACGGTTCTGCGAGCAGTACTTC. This encodes CSARDGRFCEQYF.

The chain employs TRBV27 and TRBJ1-1; tentatively, D is TRBD1 (5 bases). Trimming took 2 bases from V and 4 from J, leaving 11 bases between them. This CDR3 is 14 amino acids long. CDR1 is MNHEY, CDR2 SMNVEV, per germline (reference sequence). The CDR3 region has the DNA TGTGCCAGCAGTTTAGGGGGGATATCCACTGAAGCTTTCTTT. Protein sequence: CASSLGGISTEAFF.

A note on this clonotype: A read error is possible here, since a much larger clone lies one base away. The rearrangement uses TRBV21-1 and TRBJ2-7; the table's D call, TRBD2, has no DNA check behind it. The DNA end is more similar to TRBJ2-1, so the J call may be wrong. TRBV21-1 is annotated as a pseudogene. The CDR3 contains 12 residues. CDR3 nucleotides: TGTGCCAGCAGCTCCCTCGTGTACGAGCAGTTCTTC. Translation: CASSSLVYEQFF.

J is TRBJ2-3 and V is TRBV7-6; 7 bases fit TRBD2. The CDR3 consists of 14 residues. CDR1 and CDR2 from the germline V gene are SGHVS and FNYEAQ. The trim removed 8 bases at V and 1 base at J, leaving 6 bases unmatched. The CDR3 loop is CASGLTSGTDTQYF. CDR3 nucleotide sequence: TGTGCCAGCGGCCTTACTAGCGGCACAGATACGCAGTATTTT. The complete variable domain, with remaining parts taken from reference TRBV7-6 and TRBJ2-3, reads GAGVSQSPRYKVTKRGQDVALRCDPISGHVSLYWYRQALGQGPEFLTYFNYEAQQDKSGLPNDRFSAERPEGSISTLTIQRTEQRDSAMYRCASGLTSGTDTQYFGPGTRLTVL.